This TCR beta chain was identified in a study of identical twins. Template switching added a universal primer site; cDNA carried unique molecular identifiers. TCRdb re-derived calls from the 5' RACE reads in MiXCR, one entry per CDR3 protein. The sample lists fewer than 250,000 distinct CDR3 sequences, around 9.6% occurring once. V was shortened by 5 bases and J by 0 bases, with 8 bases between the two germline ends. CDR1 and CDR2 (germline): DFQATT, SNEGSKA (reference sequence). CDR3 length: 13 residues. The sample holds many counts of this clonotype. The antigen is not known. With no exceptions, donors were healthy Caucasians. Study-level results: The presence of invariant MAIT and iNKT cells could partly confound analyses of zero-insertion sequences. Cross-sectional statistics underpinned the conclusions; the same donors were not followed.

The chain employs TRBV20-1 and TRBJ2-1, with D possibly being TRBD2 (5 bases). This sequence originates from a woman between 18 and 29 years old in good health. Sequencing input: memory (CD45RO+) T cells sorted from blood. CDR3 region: CSARGYSYNEQFF. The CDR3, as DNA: TGCAGTGCTCGCGGGTACTCCTACAATGAGCAGTTCTTC.